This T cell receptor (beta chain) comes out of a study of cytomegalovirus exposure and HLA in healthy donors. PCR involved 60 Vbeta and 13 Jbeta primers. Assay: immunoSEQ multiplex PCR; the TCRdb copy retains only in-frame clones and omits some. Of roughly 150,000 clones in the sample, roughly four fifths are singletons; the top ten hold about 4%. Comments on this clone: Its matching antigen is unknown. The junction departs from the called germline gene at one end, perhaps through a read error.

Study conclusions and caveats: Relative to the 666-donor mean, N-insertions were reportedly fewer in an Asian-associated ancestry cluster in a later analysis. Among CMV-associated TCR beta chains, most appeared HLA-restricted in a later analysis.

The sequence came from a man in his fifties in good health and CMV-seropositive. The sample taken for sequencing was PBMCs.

The CDR3 region is CASSEFGTANCGYTF. In DNA, the CDR3 is TGTGCCAGTAGTGAGTTTGGGACAGCAAACTGTGGCTACACCTTC. The genes are TRBV19 and TRBJ1-2; 7 nucleotides align to TRBD1. The CDR3 covers 15 residues. The germline V gene has CDR1 LNHDA and CDR2 SQIVND (reference sequence).